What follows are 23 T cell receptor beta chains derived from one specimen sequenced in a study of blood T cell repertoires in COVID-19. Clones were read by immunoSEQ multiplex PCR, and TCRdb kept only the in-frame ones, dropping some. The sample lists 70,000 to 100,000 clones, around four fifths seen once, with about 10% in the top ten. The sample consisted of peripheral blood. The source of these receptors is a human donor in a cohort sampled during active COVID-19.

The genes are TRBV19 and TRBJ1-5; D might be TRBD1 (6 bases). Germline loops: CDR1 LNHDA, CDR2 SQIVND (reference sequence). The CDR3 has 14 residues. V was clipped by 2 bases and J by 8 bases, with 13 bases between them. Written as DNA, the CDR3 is TGTGCCAGTAGTATACAGGGGTTGAGGGAGCCCCAGCATTTT. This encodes CASSIQGLREPQHF.

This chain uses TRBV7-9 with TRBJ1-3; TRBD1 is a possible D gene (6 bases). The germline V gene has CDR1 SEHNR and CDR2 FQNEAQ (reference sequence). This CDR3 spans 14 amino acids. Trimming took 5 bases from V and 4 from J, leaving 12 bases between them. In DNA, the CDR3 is TGTGCCAGCAGCCGTCCAGGGGTCGGAAACACCATATATTTT. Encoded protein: CASSRPGVGNTIYF.

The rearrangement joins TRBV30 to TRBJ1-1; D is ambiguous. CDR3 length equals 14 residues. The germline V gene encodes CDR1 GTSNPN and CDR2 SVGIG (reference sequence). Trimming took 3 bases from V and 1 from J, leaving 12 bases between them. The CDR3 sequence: CAWRPGRWNTEAFF. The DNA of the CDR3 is TGTGCCTGGAGACCGGGGAGATGGAACACTGAAGCTTTCTTT.

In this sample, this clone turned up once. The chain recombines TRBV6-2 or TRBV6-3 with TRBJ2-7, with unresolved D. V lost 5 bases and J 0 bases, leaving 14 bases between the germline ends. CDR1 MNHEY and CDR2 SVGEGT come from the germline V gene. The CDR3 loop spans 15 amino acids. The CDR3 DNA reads TGTGCCAGCAGTCCGACCTGGGCCTTCTCCTACGAGCAGTACTTC. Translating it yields CASSPTWAFSYEQYF.

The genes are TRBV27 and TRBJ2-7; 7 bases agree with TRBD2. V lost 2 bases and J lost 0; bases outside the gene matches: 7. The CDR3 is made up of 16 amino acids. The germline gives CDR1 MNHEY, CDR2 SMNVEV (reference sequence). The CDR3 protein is CASSLKGGGSSYEQYF. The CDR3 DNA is TGTGCCAGCAGTTTAAAGGGTGGCGGGAGCTCCTACGAGCAGTACTTC.

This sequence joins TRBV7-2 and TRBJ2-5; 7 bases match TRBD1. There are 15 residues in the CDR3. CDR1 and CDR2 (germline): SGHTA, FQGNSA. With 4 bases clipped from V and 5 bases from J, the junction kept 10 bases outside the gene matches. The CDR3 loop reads CASSSWDSPSETQYF. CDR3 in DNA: TGTGCCAGCAGCTCCTGGGACAGCCCATCGGAGACCCAGTACTTC. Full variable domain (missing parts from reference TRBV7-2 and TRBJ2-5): GAGVSQSPSNKVTEKGKDVELRCDPISGHTALYWYRQSLGQGLEFLIYFQGNSAPDKSGLPSDRFSAERTGGSVSTLTIQRTQQEDSAVYLCASSSWDSPSETQYFGPGTRLLVL.

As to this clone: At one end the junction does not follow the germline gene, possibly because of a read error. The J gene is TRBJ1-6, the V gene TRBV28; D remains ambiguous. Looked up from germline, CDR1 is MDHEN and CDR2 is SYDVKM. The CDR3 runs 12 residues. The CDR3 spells CASSPPLSFVSF. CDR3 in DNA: TGTGCCAGCAGCCCTCCCCTCTCCTTTGTTTCCTTT.

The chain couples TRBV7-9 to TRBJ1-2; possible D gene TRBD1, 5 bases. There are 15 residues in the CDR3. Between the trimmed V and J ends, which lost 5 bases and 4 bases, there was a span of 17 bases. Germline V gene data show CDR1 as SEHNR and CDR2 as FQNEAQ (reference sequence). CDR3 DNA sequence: TGTGCCAGCAGCAAAGGACCGACAGAAGCCTATGGCTACACCTTC. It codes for CASSKGPTEAYGYTF.

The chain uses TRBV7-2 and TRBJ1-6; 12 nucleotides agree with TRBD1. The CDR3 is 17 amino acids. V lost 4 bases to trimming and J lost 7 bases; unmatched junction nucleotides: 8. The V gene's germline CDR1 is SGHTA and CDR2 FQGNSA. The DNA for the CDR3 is TGTGCCAGCAGCTCGATGGGACAGGGGGCGGTAAATTCACCCCTCCACTTT. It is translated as CASSSMGQGAVNSPLHF.

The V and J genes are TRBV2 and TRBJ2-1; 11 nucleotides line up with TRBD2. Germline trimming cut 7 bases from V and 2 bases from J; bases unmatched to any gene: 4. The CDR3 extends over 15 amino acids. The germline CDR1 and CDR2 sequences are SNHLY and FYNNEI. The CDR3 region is CASTSGGPPYNEQFF. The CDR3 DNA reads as TGTGCCAGCACTAGCGGGGGGCCCCCCTACAATGAGCAGTTCTTC.

CDR3: CASSFPGRGEQYF. The CDR3 DNA is TGCGCCAGCAGCTTTCCCGGGCGGGGCGAGCAGTACTTC. This rearrangement joins TRBV5-1 to TRBJ2-7; TRBD2 might be the D (6 bases). V was shortened by 2 bases and J by 6 bases, with 12 bases between the two germline ends. Germline assignment: CDR1 SGHRS and CDR2 YFSETQ. The CDR3 is made up of 13 amino acids.

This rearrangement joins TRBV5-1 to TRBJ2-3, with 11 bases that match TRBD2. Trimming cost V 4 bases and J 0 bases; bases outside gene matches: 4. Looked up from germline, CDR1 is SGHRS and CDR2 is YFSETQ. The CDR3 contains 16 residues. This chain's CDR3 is CASSPGLADSTDTQYF. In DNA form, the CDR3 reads TGCGCCAGCAGCCCGGGACTAGCGGACAGCACAGATACGCAGTATTTT.

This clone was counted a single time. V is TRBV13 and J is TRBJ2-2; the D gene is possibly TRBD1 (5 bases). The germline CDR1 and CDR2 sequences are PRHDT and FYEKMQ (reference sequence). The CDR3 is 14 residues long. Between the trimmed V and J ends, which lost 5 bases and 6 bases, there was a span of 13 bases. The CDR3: CASSETGIPGELFF. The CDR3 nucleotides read TGTGCCAGCAGCGAAACAGGAATCCCCGGGGAGCTGTTTTTT. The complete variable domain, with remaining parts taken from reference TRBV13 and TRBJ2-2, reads AAGVIQSPRHLIKEKRETATLKCYPIPRHDTVYWYQQGPGQDPQFLISFYEKMQSDKGSIPDRFSAQQFSDYHSELNMSSLELGDSALYFCASSETGIPGELFFGEGSRLTVL.

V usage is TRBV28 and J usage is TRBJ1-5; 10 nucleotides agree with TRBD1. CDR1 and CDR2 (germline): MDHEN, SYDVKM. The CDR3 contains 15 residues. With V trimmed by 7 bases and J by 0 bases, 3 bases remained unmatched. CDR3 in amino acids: CASTGQGYSNQPQHF. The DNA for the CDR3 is TGTGCCAGCACGGGACAGGGGTATAGCAATCAGCCCCAGCATTTT.

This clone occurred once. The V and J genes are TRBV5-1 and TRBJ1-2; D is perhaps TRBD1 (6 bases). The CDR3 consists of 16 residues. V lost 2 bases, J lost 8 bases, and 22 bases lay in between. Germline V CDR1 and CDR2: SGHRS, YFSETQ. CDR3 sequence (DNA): TGCGCCAGCAGCTTCTCAGGGGTAATTCCCGATGGAGGCTACACCTTC. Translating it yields CASSFSGVIPDGGYTF.

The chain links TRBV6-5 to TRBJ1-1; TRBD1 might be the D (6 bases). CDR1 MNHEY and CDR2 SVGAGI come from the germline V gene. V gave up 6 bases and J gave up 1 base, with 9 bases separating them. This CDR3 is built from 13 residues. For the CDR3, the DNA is TGTGCCAGCAGCTTGACAGGGAACACTGAAGCTTTCTTT. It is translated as CASSLTGNTEAFF.

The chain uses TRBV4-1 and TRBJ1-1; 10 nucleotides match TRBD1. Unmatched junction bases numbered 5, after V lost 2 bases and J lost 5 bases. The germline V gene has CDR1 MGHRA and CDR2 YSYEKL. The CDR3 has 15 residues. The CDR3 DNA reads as TGCGCCAGCAGCCAAACCGGACAGGGGGAAACTGAAGCTTTCTTT. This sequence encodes CASSQTGQGETEAFF.

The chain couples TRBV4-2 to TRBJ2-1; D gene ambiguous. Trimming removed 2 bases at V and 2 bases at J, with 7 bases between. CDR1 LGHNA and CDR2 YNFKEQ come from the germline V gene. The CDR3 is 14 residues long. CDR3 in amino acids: CASSQLLAYNEQFF. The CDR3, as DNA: TGTGCCAGCAGCCAACTTCTAGCCTACAATGAGCAGTTCTTC.

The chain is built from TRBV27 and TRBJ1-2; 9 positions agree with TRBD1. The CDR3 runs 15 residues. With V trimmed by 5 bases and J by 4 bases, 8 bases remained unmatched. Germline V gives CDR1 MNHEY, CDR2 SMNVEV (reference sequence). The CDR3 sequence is CASSPLSTGGYGYTF. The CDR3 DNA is TGTGCCAGCAGTCCACTATCGACAGGGGGCTATGGCTACACCTTC.

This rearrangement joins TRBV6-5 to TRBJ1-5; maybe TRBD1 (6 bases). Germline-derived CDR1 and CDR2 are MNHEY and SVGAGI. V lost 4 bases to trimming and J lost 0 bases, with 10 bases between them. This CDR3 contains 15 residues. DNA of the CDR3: TGTGCCAGCAGTTCCGGACAGAATAGCAATCAGCCCCAGCATTTT. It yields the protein CASSSGQNSNQPQHF.

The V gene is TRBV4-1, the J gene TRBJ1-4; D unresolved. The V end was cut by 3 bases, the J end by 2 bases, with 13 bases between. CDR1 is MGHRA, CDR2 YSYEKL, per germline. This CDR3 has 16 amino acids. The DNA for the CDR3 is TGCGCCAGCAGCCAGAAGATTCCGGGGACTAATGAAAAACTGTTTTTT. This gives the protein CASSQKIPGTNEKLFF.

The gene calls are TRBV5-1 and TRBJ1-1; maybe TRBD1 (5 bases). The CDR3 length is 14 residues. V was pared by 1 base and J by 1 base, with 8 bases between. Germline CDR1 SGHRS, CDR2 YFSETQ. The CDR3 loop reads CASSLLGPNTEAFF. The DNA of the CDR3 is TGCGCCAGCAGCTTGTTGGGGCCGAACACTGAAGCTTTCTTT.

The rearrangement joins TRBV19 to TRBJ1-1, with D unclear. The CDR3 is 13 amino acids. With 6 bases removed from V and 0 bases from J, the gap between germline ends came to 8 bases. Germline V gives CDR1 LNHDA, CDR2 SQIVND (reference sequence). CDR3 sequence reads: CASSTYVNTEAFF. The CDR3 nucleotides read TGTGCCAGTAGCACCTACGTGAACACTGAAGCTTTCTTT.